This section outlines one T cell receptor beta chain sequence together with its context. The V end lost 0 bases, the J end lost 4 bases, and 7 bases lay between the germline ends. CDR1 and CDR2 from the germline V gene are MNHEY and SVGAGI. The CDR3 extends over 14 amino acids. The data belong to a study of blood T cell repertoires in COVID-19. Repertoires were generated with immunoSEQ multiplex PCR, while TCRdb's copy carries only in-frame clones and drops some. Of about 380,000 clones listed, less than 85% are singletons. Sequencing used peripheral blood. This chain links TRBV6-5 with TRBJ2-1; tentative D call: TRBD2 (5 bases). This TCR was sampled from a woman under 30 with acute or convalescent COVID-19. The CDR3 DNA is TGTGCCAGCAGTTACTCGGGAGAATACAATGAGCAGTTCTTC. Its protein product is CASSYSGEYNEQFF.